These 27 T cell receptor beta chains originate from one sample sequenced in a study of shared clonotypes between healthy human individuals. Profiling relied on immunoSEQ multiplex PCR, and the TCRdb table lists in-frame clones only, not all of them. The sample has about half a million clones, more than 75% seen once. Material for sequencing was PBMCs. Receptors were obtained from a woman aged 40 to 49 in good health. Some clones in this sample may be carry-over from other donors' samples.

With regard to this clone: Relative to the germline gene, one junction end is altered; a read error may explain this. CDR3 sequence: CAWTSPRTGRNEKLFF. In nucleotides, the CDR3 is TGCGCCTGGACCTCACCCCGGACAGGACGTAATGAAAAACTGTTTTTT. This chain links TRBV30 with TRBJ1-4; 7 bases fit TRBD1. CDR1 is GTSNPN and CDR2 is SVGIG in the germline V gene (reference sequence). This CDR3 contains 16 residues. Supplemented by reference TRBV30 and TRBJ1-4, the full variable domain reads SQTIHQWPATLVQPVGSPLSLECTVEGTSNPNLYWYRQAAGRGLQLLFYSVGIGQISSEVPQNLSASRPQDRQFILSSKKLLLSDSGFYLCAWTSPRTGRNEKLFFGSGTQLSVL.

This clone was seen a few times. The rearrangement links TRBV7-9 to TRBJ2-3; D is unclear. Germline V gene sequence: CDR1 SEHNR, CDR2 FQNEAQ (reference sequence). This CDR3 spans 13 amino acids. V lost 4 bases and J lost 0, with 5 bases in between. The CDR3 DNA reads TGTGCCAGCAGCTCGAGTAGCACAGATACGCAGTATTTT. Its protein product is CASSSSSTDTQYF.

On this clone itself: Other nucleotide sequences in the sample specify the same CDR3. The chain is built from TRBV30 and TRBJ2-7; 7 positions match TRBD2. The ends lost 3 bases at V and 0 bases at J; junction bases unmatched: 2. The CDR3 has 13 residues. CDR1 and CDR2 from the germline V gene are GTSNPN and SVGIG (reference sequence). In nucleotides, the CDR3 is TGTGCCTGGAGGGCTAGCGGCTCCTACGAGCAGTACTTC. As protein: CAWRASGSYEQYF.

CDR3 DNA sequence: TGTGCCTGGAGTTTCCTAGCCAAAAACATTCAGTACTTC. Translated: CAWSFLAKNIQYF. The J gene is TRBJ2-4, the V gene TRBV30; D unclear. Germline lookup yields CDR1 GTSNPN and CDR2 SVGIG (reference sequence). Trimming removed 2 bases from V and 0 bases from J, with 5 bases in between. The CDR3 runs to 13 residues.

The J gene is TRBJ2-7, the V gene TRBV5-1, with 10 bases matching TRBD1. Germline V gene lookup returns CDR1 SGHRS and CDR2 YFSETQ. CDR3 length: 18 residues. V shed 4 bases, J shed 3 bases, and the junction held 16 bases outside the gene matches. The CDR3 nucleotides read TGCGCCAGCAGCCCGCTACCACTCGGACAGGGGGGATTCTACGAGCAGTACTTC. Translating gives CASSPLPLGQGGFYEQYF.

DNA of the CDR3: TGCGCCAGCAGTGAGTCGACAGGGGGTAGCAATCAGCCCCAGCATTTT. This codes for CASSESTGGSNQPQHF. This chain connects TRBV10-1 to TRBJ1-5, with TRBD1 identical over 9 bases. V dropped 0 bases and J dropped 0; count of bases not matched to a gene: 0. The CDR3 runs to 16 residues. Germline CDR1 is WNHNN and CDR2 is SYGVQD (reference sequence).

As to this clone: Given a much more abundant clone one base away, this may be a read error. This same CDR3 is encoded by further DNA sequences in the sample. The rearrangement links TRBV2 to TRBJ2-7; D unresolved. Germline CDR1 and CDR2: SNHLY and FYNNEI. With 3 bases removed from V and 3 bases from J, the gap between germline ends came to 3 bases. The CDR3 length is 11 residues. CDR3 sequence (DNA): TGTGCCAGCAGTGAGGTCTACGAGCAGTACTTC. Its protein product is CASSEVYEQYF. The full variable domain, its missing parts supplied by reference TRBV2 and TRBJ2-7, is EPEVTQTPSHQVTQMGQEVILRCVPISNHLYFYWYRQILGQKVEFLVSFYNNEISEKSEIFDDQFSVERPDGSNFTLKIRSTKLEDSAMYFCASSEVYEQYFGPGTRLTVT.

The chain employs TRBV15 and TRBJ2-3; D remains unclear. The germline V gene has CDR1 LNHNV and CDR2 YYDKDF (reference sequence). CDR3 length: 15 residues. Trimming pared 0 bases from V and 0 bases from J, leaving 7 bases between. The CDR3 reads CATSRDKASTDTQYF. The DNA for the CDR3 is TGTGCCACCAGCAGAGATAAGGCGAGCACAGATACGCAGTATTTT.

The genes are TRBV7-3 and TRBJ2-3; D is unclear. Germline loops: CDR1 SGHTA, CDR2 FQGTGA. This CDR3 has 15 residues. V was shortened by 2 bases and J by 0 bases, with 9 bases between the two germline ends. CDR3 nucleotide sequence: TGTGCCAGCAGCTTACTTCCCAGGAGCACAGATACGCAGTATTTT. Translating it yields CASSLLPRSTDTQYF.

This clone was found once. V and J are TRBV5-1 and TRBJ2-1; 12 bases are a match to TRBD2. CDR1 and CDR2 (germline): SGHRS, YFSETQ. Trimming cost V 2 bases and J 6 bases; bases outside gene matches: 6. The CDR3 loop spans 16 amino acids. The CDR3 protein is CASSLGPSGGGNEQFF. In DNA form, the CDR3 reads TGCGCCAGCAGCTTAGGTCCTAGCGGGGGGGGCAATGAGCAGTTCTTC.

This chain links TRBV7-5 with TRBJ2-5; TRBD2, the D gene given by the table, was not confirmed from the DNA. TRBV7-5 is assigned pseudogene status. This CDR3 is 15 amino acids long. DNA for the CDR3: TGTGCCAGAAGCTTAGCGCGGGAGGGTGGGGAGACCCAGTACTTC. This gives the protein CARSLAREGGETQYF.

The chain has TRBV29-1 and TRBJ1-1, with a possible D match to TRBD1 (5 bases). The CDR3 length is 14 residues. Between the trimmed V and J ends, which lost 3 bases and 1 base, there was a span of 12 bases. The germline V gene encodes CDR1 SQVTM and CDR2 ANQGSEA. CDR3: CSVEKGPRNTEAFF. The DNA of the CDR3 is TGCAGCGTTGAGAAGGGGCCCCGGAACACTGAAGCTTTCTTT.

This sequence joins TRBV4-3 and TRBJ2-3; 10 bases match TRBD2. Per the germline V gene, CDR1 is LGHNA and CDR2 is YSLEER. The CDR3 contains 15 residues. V shed 4 bases and J 4 bases; nucleotides not matched to a gene: 5. CDR3 amino acids: CASSPSGRGADTQYF. The CDR3 region has the DNA TGCGCCAGCAGCCCGAGCGGGAGGGGGGCAGATACGCAGTATTTT.

The rearrangement links TRBV11-2 to TRBJ2-1; 12 bases fit TRBD2. Per the germline V gene, CDR1 is SGHAT and CDR2 is FQNNGV. The V and J ends lost 1 base and 6 bases, in that order; junction bases with no gene match: 4. The CDR3 has 16 residues. The CDR3, as DNA: TGTGCCAGCAGCTTAGTTACTAGCGGGAGGACCAATGAGCAGTTCTTC. Protein: CASSLVTSGRTNEQFF.

This clone was counted once. The chain links TRBV6-1 to TRBJ2-1; no reliable D call. Per germline, CDR1 MNHNS and CDR2 SASEGT. Trimming pared 5 bases from V and 12 bases from J, leaving 11 bases between. The CDR3 contains 11 residues. The DNA of the CDR3 is TGTGCCAGCAGTCCCTTATACCGGCAGTTCTTC. This sequence encodes CASSPLYRQFF.

The DNA for the CDR3 is TGTGCCAGCACAAAGGACAGGGGGCCCGACACCATATATTTT. This translates into CASTKDRGPDTIYF. The chain links TRBV4-2 to TRBJ1-3; 11 nucleotides align to TRBD1. The V gene's germline CDR1 is LGHNA and CDR2 YNFKEQ. The trim removed 7 bases at V and 8 bases at J, leaving 7 bases unmatched. The CDR3 contains 14 residues.

The chain is built from TRBV19 and TRBJ1-1; 7 nucleotides align to TRBD1. CDR1 LNHDA and CDR2 SQIVND come from the germline V gene (reference sequence). The V gene end was trimmed by 10 bases and the J gene end by 0 bases; junction bases not matched to a gene: 14. The CDR3 loop spans 16 amino acids. The CDR3 sequence is CATRYRGGAMNTEAFF. The CDR3 bases are TGTGCCACCCGGTACAGGGGAGGTGCCATGAACACTGAAGCTTTCTTT.

The V and J genes are TRBV7-3 and TRBJ1-1; D unresolved. V lost 5 bases to trimming and J lost 1 base, with 8 bases between them. Germline-derived CDR1 and CDR2 are SGHTA and FQGTGA. The CDR3 loop spans 13 amino acids. The CDR3 sequence is CASSPSANTEAFF. CDR3 bases: TGTGCCAGCAGCCCCTCAGCGAACACTGAAGCTTTCTTT.

V gene TRBV2 combines with J gene TRBJ2-5; 14 bases match TRBD2. After removal of 8 bases from V and 1 base from J, the junction contained 12 bases not matched to a gene. The CDR3 is 18 amino acids. Germline CDR1 and CDR2: SNHLY and FYNNEI. The CDR3 loop reads CASVGGTSGRGLQETQYF. CDR3 bases: TGTGCCAGCGTGGGGGGGACTAGCGGGAGAGGACTCCAAGAGACCCAGTACTTC.

This clone has only one observation. The gene calls are TRBV29-1 and TRBJ2-5; D possibly corresponds to TRBD2 (7 bases). V was pared by 6 bases and J by 4 bases, with 15 bases between. From germline, CDR1 is SQVTM and CDR2 ANQGSEA. This CDR3 has 13 residues. The CDR3 nucleotides are TGCAGCGTCTACAGGGAGGGGGTAGAGACCCAGTACTTC. The encoded protein is CSVYREGVETQYF.

The chain combines TRBV5-3 with TRBJ2-7; D call uncertain. TRBV5-3 is noted as an ORF with a role that remains uncertain. The CDR3 spans 13 residues. With 6 bases removed from V and 2 bases from J, the gap between germline ends came to 12 bases. The CDR3 sequence: CARTQTYTYEQYF. The CDR3 DNA reads as TGTGCCAGAACCCAGACATATACCTACGAGCAGTACTTC.

This clone appeared a single time. One base away lies a much larger clone, so this may be a sequencing read error. This chain uses TRBV28 with TRBJ1-1, with a weak D call TRBD1 (5 bases). V lost 7 bases, J lost 4 bases, and 10 bases lay in between. The CDR3 extends over 12 amino acids. Germline loops: CDR1 MDHEN, CDR2 SYDVKM. CDR3 DNA sequence: TGTGCCAGCAATGTGGGGGGCACTGAAGCTTTCTTT. This codes for CASNVGGTEAFF.

This clone was seen a single time. This chain joins TRBV4-1 and TRBJ1-4, with 7 bases fitting TRBD1. This CDR3 has 15 residues. The germline V gene has CDR1 MGHRA and CDR2 YSYEKL. Trimming removed 3 bases from V and 3 bases from J; junction bases left unmatched: 4. CDR3 protein: CASSHDRVPNEKLFF. DNA for the CDR3: TGCGCCAGCAGCCATGACAGGGTCCCTAATGAAAAACTGTTTTTT.

The chain uses TRBV4-3 and TRBJ2-6; D is ambiguous. V was pared by 4 bases and J by 0 bases, with 10 bases between. CDR3 length equals 16 residues. Germline CDR1 is LGHNA and CDR2 is YSLEER. CDR3 residues: CASSRQVSSGANVLTF. The CDR3 DNA reads as TGCGCCAGCAGCCGCCAGGTTTCCTCTGGGGCCAACGTCCTGACTTTC.

The rearrangement joins TRBV6-1 to TRBJ2-7, with 9 bases aligning to TRBD2. CDR3 length: 15 amino acids. The V gene's germline CDR1 is MNHNS and CDR2 SASEGT. The ends lost 6 bases at V and 1 base at J; junction bases unmatched: 7. The CDR3 DNA reads TGTGCCAGCAGATCCTTAGCGGGGGCTTCCTACGAGCAGTACTTC. Protein: CASRSLAGASYEQYF.

This chain joins TRBV9 and TRBJ2-5, with TRBD2 matching 10 bases. The CDR3 sequence is 17 residues long. Germline lookup yields CDR1 SGDLS and CDR2 YYNGEE. Germline trimming cut 0 bases from V and 5 bases from J; bases unmatched to any gene: 10. The CDR3 sequence is CASSVGASGRRGETQYF. CDR3 in DNA: TGTGCCAGCAGCGTAGGGGCTAGCGGGAGAAGGGGGGAGACCCAGTACTTC.

V gene TRBV7-2 combines with J gene TRBJ1-2, with 8 bases lining up with TRBD1. CDR1 SGHTA and CDR2 FQGNSA come from the germline V gene. V lost 5 bases, J lost 4 bases, and 6 bases stayed unmatched. The CDR3 loop spans 14 amino acids. The CDR3 sequence is CASSPGGQGYGYTF. The CDR3 coding sequence is TGTGCCAGCAGCCCCGGTGGACAGGGCTATGGCTACACCTTC.